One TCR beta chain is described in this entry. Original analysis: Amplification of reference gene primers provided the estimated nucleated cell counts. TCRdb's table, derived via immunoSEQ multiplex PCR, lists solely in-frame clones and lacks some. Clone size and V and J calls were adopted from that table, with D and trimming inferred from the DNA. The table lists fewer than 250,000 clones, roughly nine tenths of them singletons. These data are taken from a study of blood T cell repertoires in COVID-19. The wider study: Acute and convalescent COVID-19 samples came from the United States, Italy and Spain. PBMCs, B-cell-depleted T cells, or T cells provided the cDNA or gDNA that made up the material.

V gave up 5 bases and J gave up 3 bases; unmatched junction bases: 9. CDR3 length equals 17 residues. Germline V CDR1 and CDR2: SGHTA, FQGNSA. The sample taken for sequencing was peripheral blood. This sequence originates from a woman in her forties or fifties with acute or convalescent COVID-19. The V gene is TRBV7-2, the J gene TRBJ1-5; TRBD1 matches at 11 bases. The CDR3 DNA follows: TGTGCCAGCAGCCCAGTTGGGACAGGGGGATTCAATCAGCCCCAGCATTTT. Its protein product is CASSPVGTGGFNQPQHF.